These 9 T cell receptor beta chains were all obtained from the same sample, sequenced in a study of cytomegalovirus exposure and HLA in healthy donors. Both 60 Vbeta primers and 13 Jbeta primers went into the PCR. Generated by immunoSEQ multiplex PCR, the TCRdb table keeps only in-frame clones and is missing some. Of more than 25,000 clones in the sample, approximately 62% were seen once. Sequencing input: PBMCs. The source is a male donor in good health and CMV-seropositive.

The V call is TRBV5-6, the J call TRBJ1-2, with TRBD1 matching over 7 bases. Per the germline V gene, CDR1 is SGHDT and CDR2 is YYEEEE. The CDR3 runs 13 residues. V gave up 4 bases and J gave up 7 bases; unmatched junction bases: 7. Here the CDR3 DNA reads TGTGCCAGCAGCCCACAGGGGAAGAGTGGCTACACCTTC. Translated: CASSPQGKSGYTF.

This clone showed up just a few times. The rearrangement joins TRBV4-1 to TRBJ2-1; the match to TRBD2 covers 7 bases. Per the germline V gene, CDR1 is MGHRA and CDR2 is YSYEKL. This CDR3 region has 15 residues. Unmatched junction bases numbered 7, after V lost 1 base and J lost 7 bases. CDR3 sequence: CASSQGWRETNEQFF. CDR3 nucleotide sequence: TGCGCCAGCAGCCAAGGATGGCGGGAGACGAATGAGCAGTTCTTC.

CDR3 nucleotides: TGTGCCAGTAGCCCCTGGAGGCGGGAAGTAGAAGGCTACACCTTC. Translation: CASSPWRREVEGYTF. The chain recombines TRBV19 with TRBJ1-2; D gene uncertain. The CDR3 totals 15 residues. Per the germline V gene, CDR1 is LNHDA and CDR2 is SQIVND (reference sequence). V dropped 6 bases and J dropped 8 bases, with 22 bases sitting between them.

This rearrangement joins TRBV7-9 to TRBJ1-4; D remains ambiguous. Trimming took off 5 bases at V and 5 bases at J, with 12 bases between the two ends. Germline V gene data show CDR1 as SEHNR and CDR2 as FQNEAQ (reference sequence). CDR3 length equals 14 residues. In nucleotides, the CDR3 is TGTGCCAGCAGCGGCGGCCCTTCAAATGAAAAACTGTTTTTT. Translated: CASSGGPSNEKLFF.

This chain links TRBV7-2 with TRBJ1-2; tentative D call: TRBD1 (6 bases). The germline V and J ends were trimmed by 5 bases and 4 bases, with 14 bases remaining between them. Germline assignment: CDR1 SGHTA and CDR2 FQGNSA. This CDR3 is built from 14 residues. CDR3 sequence: CASSGQQGIYGYTF. The CDR3 nucleotides read TGTGCCAGCAGCGGGCAACAGGGTATCTATGGCTACACCTTC.

The chain joins TRBV29-1 to TRBJ1-2; no definite D call. Germline assignment: CDR1 SQVTM and CDR2 ANQGSEA. CDR3 length: 12 amino acids. The germline V and J ends were trimmed by 5 bases and 5 bases, with 12 bases remaining between them. CDR3 sequence: CSVWREEYGYTF. In DNA form, the CDR3 reads TGCAGCGTTTGGAGGGAGGAATATGGCTACACCTTC. Full variable domain (rest looked up from reference TRBV29-1 and TRBJ1-2): SAVISQKPSRDICQRGTSLTIQCQVDSQVTMMFWYRQQPGQSLTLIATANQGSEATYESGFVIDKFPISRPNLTFSTLTVSNMSPEDSSIYLCSVWREEYGYTFGSGTRLTVV.

This chain uses TRBV9 with TRBJ2-3; a weak D match, TRBD2 (5 bases). This CDR3 contains 17 residues. Germline V gene data show CDR1 as SGDLS and CDR2 as YYNGEE. Trimming removed 5 bases at V and 0 bases at J, with 19 bases between. In DNA, the CDR3 is TGTGCCAGCAGAGGAGGACGGCGACAAGTTAGCACAGATACGCAGTATTTT. Translation gives CASRGGRRQVSTDTQYF.

V is TRBV5-4 and J is TRBJ2-5; TRBD2 agrees at 9 bases. The germline gives CDR1 SGHNT, CDR2 YYREEE (reference sequence). CDR3 length: 16 residues. After removal of 1 base from V and 2 bases from J, the junction contained 6 bases not matched to a gene. CDR3 coding DNA: TGTGCCAGCAGCTTGTCTAGCGGGGCGCTGCAAGAGACCCAGTACTTC. It is translated as CASSLSSGALQETQYF.

V is TRBV2 and J is TRBJ1-1; weak D call: TRBD1 (5 bases). Germline V gene sequence: CDR1 SNHLY, CDR2 FYNNEI. Between the trimmed V and J ends, which lost 3 bases and 1 base, there was a span of 12 bases. The CDR3 has 15 amino acids. The CDR3 DNA sequence: TGTGCCAGCAGTGAGCAGGGAATAAGGAACACTGAAGCTTTCTTT. This gives the protein CASSEQGIRNTEAFF.